The 16 T cell receptor beta chains given below trace back to one sample, sequenced in a study of glioma-infiltrating T cells. TCR alpha and beta CDR3 regions were amplified from RNA using iRepertoire nested multiplex PCR. TCRdb itself ran the multiplex PCR reads through MiXCR, one entry per CDR3 protein. This repertoire shows around 190,000 distinct CDR3 sequences, more than 35% found once; its top ten account for roughly 5.2%. Material: glioma tissue, nonneoplastic brain tissue, or PBMCs (not recorded which). These receptors all come from a human donor with low-grade glioma or glioblastoma, undergoing nonglioma brain surgery, or in good health (not recorded which).

Many counts were recorded for this clonotype. The chain is built from TRBV20-1 and TRBJ2-3; 7 nucleotides match TRBD1. The germline gives CDR1 DFQATT, CDR2 SNEGSKA (reference sequence). V shed 3 bases, J shed 1 base, and the junction held 4 bases outside the gene matches. This CDR3 is built from 14 residues. This chain's CDR3 is CSASSGQRTDTQYF. The CDR3 DNA reads TGCAGTGCTAGTTCGGGACAGCGCACAGATACGCAGTATTTT.

This clonotype was counted a single time. V usage is TRBV4-1 and J usage is TRBJ1-1; D not certain. There are 15 residues in the CDR3. V was shortened by 2 bases and J by 0 bases, with 10 bases between the two germline ends. Germline V gene sequence: CDR1 MGHRA, CDR2 YSYEKL. The CDR3 DNA is TGCGCCAGCAGCCAACCCGTGAACCTGAACACTGAAGCTTTCTTT. Protein product: CASSQPVNLNTEAFF.

This clonotype was observed at least ten times. The V and J genes are TRBV7-9 and TRBJ2-3; possibly TRBD2 for D (6 bases). Germline CDR1 is SEHNR and CDR2 is FQNEAQ (reference sequence). The CDR3 has 15 residues. The V end was cut by 5 bases, the J end by 0 bases, with 12 bases between. The CDR3 DNA reads TGTGCCAGCAGCAAAAGGGACTCCAGCACAGATACGCAGTATTTT. Its translation: CASSKRDSSTDTQYF.

On this clonotype: A read error is possible here, since a much larger clone lies one base away. V usage is TRBV6-2 or TRBV6-3 and J usage is TRBJ2-2; 9 bases map to TRBD1. The CDR3 length is 13 residues. Germline-derived CDR1 and CDR2 are MNHEY and SVGEGT. The CDR3 region is CANSDRGTGELFF. CDR3 sequence (DNA): TGTGCCAACAGTGACAGGGGGACCGGGGAGCTGTTTTTT.

This clonotype came up many times. This chain uses TRBV20-1 with TRBJ1-1; unclear D gene. V lost 4 bases and J lost 0, with 12 bases in between. The CDR3 is made up of 14 amino acids. CDR1 DFQATT and CDR2 SNEGSKA come from the germline V gene (reference sequence). The CDR3 region has the DNA TGCAGTGCTACCCTACCGGGAATGAACACTGAAGCTTTCTTT. This gives the protein CSATLPGMNTEAFF.

At least ten counts were recorded for this clonotype. This chain joins TRBV6-1 and TRBJ2-1, with TRBD2 matching over 14 bases. The junction had 9 bases not matched to a gene; V was cut back by 7 bases and J by 7 bases. The V gene's germline CDR1 is MNHNS and CDR2 SASEGT. This CDR3 has 16 residues. The chain's CDR3 is CASKTSGRAYVNEQFF. Written as DNA, the CDR3 is TGTGCCAGCAAGACTAGCGGGAGGGCCTACGTAAATGAGCAGTTCTTC.

A few counts support this clonotype. The CDR3, as DNA: TGTGCCAGCAGCGAGGGACTAGCGGGAGATACGCAGTATTTT. The encoded protein is CASSEGLAGDTQYF. The chain is built from TRBV7-9 and TRBJ2-3; TRBD2 agrees at 12 bases. V gave up 5 bases and J gave up 5 bases; unmatched junction bases: 2. This CDR3 is built from 14 residues. Germline CDR1 reads SEHNR; CDR2 reads FQNEAQ (reference sequence).

This chain links TRBV29-1 with TRBJ2-2, with D tentatively TRBD1 (5 bases). This CDR3 has 15 amino acids. The germline gives CDR1 SQVTM, CDR2 ANQGSEA. Between the trimmed V and J ends, which lost 6 bases and 2 bases, there was a span of 16 bases. As DNA, the CDR3 is TGCAGCGTCTTGAGTTCAGGGATAAACACCGGGGAGCTGTTTTTT. Translated: CSVLSSGINTGELFF.

Regarding this clonotype: One base away lies a much larger clone, so this may be a sequencing read error. The chain uses TRBV28 and TRBJ2-2; 7 positions match TRBD1. The CDR3 length is 15 residues. The ends lost 5 bases at V and 6 bases at J; junction bases unmatched: 9. Germline CDR1 MDHEN, CDR2 SYDVKM. This CDR3 is CASSAGTAFPGELFF. CDR3 bases: TGTGCCAGCAGTGCCGGGACAGCATTCCCCGGGGAGCTGTTTTTT.

This chain uses TRBV12-3 or TRBV12-4 with TRBJ2-1, with TRBD2 matching 7 bases. The CDR3 is made up of 15 amino acids. V lost 5 bases and J lost 7; bases outside the gene matches: 11. DNA for the CDR3: TGTGCCAGCAGTACACATGGGGCGGGAGAGAATGAGCAGTTCTTC. Its protein product is CASSTHGAGENEQFF.

A word on this clonotype: A read error may be the cause here, since a much bigger clone is one base away. The gene calls are TRBV7-3 and TRBJ2-2; possible D gene TRBD1, 6 bases. Germline V gives CDR1 SGHTA, CDR2 FQGTGA. The length of the CDR3 is 15 residues. Between the trimmed V and J ends, which lost 10 bases and 2 bases, there was a span of 17 bases. DNA for the CDR3: TGTGCCAAATTAACGACAGGCGGAAACACCGGGGAGCTGTTTTTT. It is translated as CAKLTTGGNTGELFF.

This clonotype was found many times. The genes are TRBV20-1 and TRBJ2-7; TRBD2 agrees at 9 bases. The CDR3 consists of 16 residues. CDR1 and CDR2 from the germline V gene are DFQATT and SNEGSKA (reference sequence). V dropped 3 bases and J dropped 1; count of bases not matched to a gene: 10. The CDR3, as DNA: TGCAGTGCTAGCGGTTATGCTCTAGCGGGATCCTACGAGCAGTACTTC. Translated, it gives CSASGYALAGSYEQYF.

Worth noting for this clonotype: The junction shows a germline mismatch at one end, possibly a read error. V usage is TRBV6-2 or TRBV6-3 and J usage is TRBJ2-2, with D unresolved. The CDR3 has 14 amino acids. Germline V gene data show CDR1 as MNHEY and CDR2 as SVGEGT. In DNA, the CDR3 is TGTGCTAGCAAACCCAGCGTCTCAGCCGGGGAGCTGTTTTTT. Its translation: CASKPSVSAGELFF.

The chain couples TRBV6-6 to TRBJ1-6; D remains unclear. Germline V gene data show CDR1 as MNHNY and CDR2 as SVGAGI (reference sequence). The CDR3 contains 16 residues. The V gene lost 6 bases and the J gene lost 0 bases, with 12 bases spanning the gap. The CDR3 spells CASSPSVNSYNSPLHF. In DNA, the CDR3 is TGTGCCAGCAGCCCCTCAGTGAACTCCTATAATTCACCCCTCCACTTT.

The chain carries TRBV19 and TRBJ2-2; D uncertain. The CDR3 covers 11 residues. V was pared by 9 bases and J by 9 bases, with 11 bases between. Germline CDR1 reads LNHDA; CDR2 reads SQIVND (reference sequence). The CDR3 region is CASSETWELFF. CDR3 bases: TGTGCCAGCTCTGAGACCTGGGAGCTGTTTTTT.

Comment on this clonotype: This could be a read error, since a much larger clone is one nucleotide away. The CDR3 DNA follows: TGTGCCAGCAGTCTAGCGCCCAATGAGCAGTTCTTC. Translation gives CASSLAPNEQFF. This rearrangement joins TRBV12-3 or TRBV12-4 to TRBJ2-1; possible D gene TRBD2, 6 bases. CDR3 length: 12 amino acids.